The next 22 T cell receptor beta chains were all read from a single sample in a study of blood T cells in healthy people across ages. The authors ran a second PCR of roughly 7 to 11 cycles using a sample-barcoded 5' primer and a J-beta primer mix. MiXCR, run by TCRdb on the 5' RACE reads, gives a single entry per CDR3 protein. Here the sample spans some 900,000 distinct CDR3 sequences, around 46% being singletons. The sequencing input was blood. The receptors shown here come from a man aged 25-40 years in good health.

This rearrangement joins TRBV7-2 to TRBJ2-7; 8 nucleotides line up with TRBD1. CDR3 length: 15 residues. CDR1 is SGHTA and CDR2 is FQGNSA in the germline V gene. Unmatched junction bases numbered 9, after V lost 5 bases and J lost 3 bases. The DNA of the CDR3 is TGTGCCAGCAGCACCCGGACAGGGATACACTACGAGCAGTACTTC. Translating gives CASSTRTGIHYEQYF.

Details on this clonotype: A junction end diverges from the germline sequence, so it may reflect a read error. This chain links TRBV27 with TRBJ1-6; no definite D call. The CDR3 extends over 15 amino acids. CDR1 is MNHEY and CDR2 is SMNVEV in the germline V gene (reference sequence). The CDR3 sequence is CASSGSASYNSPLHF. CDR3 sequence (DNA): TGTGCTAGCAGTGGCTCGGCGTCTTATAATTCGCCCCTCCACTTT.

CDR3 sequence: CASSSPSHSNEKLFF. The CDR3 nucleotides are TGTGCCAGCAGTTCCCCCTCGCATTCTAATGAAAAACTGTTTTTT. V gene TRBV12-3 or TRBV12-4 combines with J gene TRBJ1-4, with no clear D. The CDR3 covers 15 residues. Trimming left V 4 bases short and J 3 bases short, with 12 bases between.

The chain couples TRBV10-3 to TRBJ1-5; D gene unclear. This CDR3 has 13 amino acids. The germline gives CDR1 ENHRY, CDR2 SYGVKD. V lost 7 bases, J lost 6 bases, and 13 bases lay in between. This chain's CDR3 is CAIKIESGQPQHF. The CDR3 DNA reads TGTGCCATCAAAATTGAGTCGGGTCAGCCCCAGCATTTT.

In DNA form, the CDR3 reads TGTGCCAGCAGCCTTTGGGACAGAGAGTACGAGCAGTACTTC. It codes for CASSLWDREYEQYF. The chain carries TRBV13 and TRBJ2-7; 7 bases agree with TRBD1. V gave up 5 bases and J gave up 4 bases; unmatched junction bases: 8. This CDR3 spans 14 amino acids. Germline V gene data show CDR1 as PRHDT and CDR2 as FYEKMQ (reference sequence).

This clonotype occurred a few times. The chain is built from TRBV2 and TRBJ2-7; 8 bases are a match to TRBD1. V lost 1 base to trimming and J lost 5 bases; unmatched junction nucleotides: 7. Germline V CDR1 and CDR2: SNHLY, FYNNEI. This CDR3 comprises 15 residues. The CDR3 DNA sequence: TGTGCCAGCAGTGAAGGAGACAGGGGAAGGGACGAGCAGTACTTC. It specifies CASSEGDRGRDEQYF.

The chain couples TRBV3-1 to TRBJ2-5; the D gene is possibly TRBD2 (6 bases). Per germline, CDR1 LGHDT and CDR2 YNNKEL (reference sequence). This CDR3 comprises 14 residues. The V and J ends lost 4 bases and 5 bases respectively, with 14 bases between them. CDR3 coding DNA: TGTGCCAGCAGCCCCCTCGCGGGGAGGGAGACCCAGTACTTC. Protein sequence: CASSPLAGRETQYF.

This chain uses TRBV9 with TRBJ1-1; D is uncertain. V gave up 2 bases and J gave up 2 bases, with 7 bases separating them. In germline, CDR1 is SGDLS, CDR2 YYNGEE. This CDR3 has 13 residues. In nucleotides, the CDR3 is TGTGCCAGCAGCGTGGGAGATAACACTGAAGCTTTCTTT. The encoded protein is CASSVGDNTEAFF.

The chain recombines TRBV20-1 with TRBJ2-5, with 8 positions matching TRBD1. There are 16 residues in the CDR3. V lost 1 base and J lost 0; bases outside the gene matches: 7. Germline V lookup: CDR1 DFQATT, CDR2 SNEGSKA (reference sequence). CDR3 loop: CSARAFRTGYQETQYF. Written as DNA, the CDR3 is TGCAGTGCTAGAGCGTTCAGGACAGGGTACCAAGAGACCCAGTACTTC.

Worth noting for this clonotype: A much larger clone lies one base from this, so it may be a read error. The V and J genes are TRBV7-8 and TRBJ2-3; D is tentatively TRBD1 or TRBD2 (5 bases each). Germline V gene data show CDR1 as SGHVS and CDR2 as FQNEAQ. There are 14 residues in the CDR3. With 7 bases removed from V and 0 bases from J, the gap between germline ends came to 11 bases. CDR3 amino acids: CASTGRLSTDTQYF. CDR3 DNA sequence: TGTGCCAGCACGGGACGCCTAAGCACAGATACGCAGTATTTT.

Notes on this clonotype: At one end, the junction sequence differs from germline, possibly due to a read error. The V and J genes are TRBV10-3 and TRBJ1-5, with D tentatively TRBD1 (5 bases). Germline lookup yields CDR1 ENHRY and CDR2 SYGVKD. This CDR3 spans 14 amino acids. The CDR3 reads CAISDSGQSQPQHF. The CDR3 region has the DNA TGCGCCATCAGTGATTCGGGGCAGTCCCAGCCCCAGCATTTT.

The chain is built from TRBV4-1 and TRBJ2-1; D possibly corresponds to TRBD2 (6 bases). Trimming removed 4 bases at V and 2 bases at J, with 15 bases between. The CDR3 runs 16 residues. Germline V gives CDR1 MGHRA, CDR2 YSYEKL. The CDR3, as DNA: TGCGCCAGCAGCCCAGGCCGCGGGATCACCTACAATGAGCAGTTCTTC. This translates into CASSPGRGITYNEQFF.

The genes are TRBV28 and TRBJ2-6, with D possibly TRBD1 on 5 matching bases. V was cut by 8 bases and J by 2 bases, with 25 bases left in between. The CDR3 consists of 19 residues. Germline V gene sequence: CDR1 MDHEN, CDR2 SYDVKM. For the CDR3, the DNA is TGTGCCAGCGGACCCAGACAGATTTCGGATACCCCTGGGGCCAACGTCCTGACTTTC. It yields the protein CASGPRQISDTPGANVLTF.

There are a few counts of this clonotype. The rearrangement uses TRBV13 and TRBJ1-5; D is unclear. The V and J ends lost 0 bases and 6 bases respectively, with 3 bases between them. CDR1 and CDR2 (germline): PRHDT, FYEKMQ (reference sequence). The CDR3 has 12 amino acids. The CDR3 protein is CASSLGLQPQHF. CDR3 in DNA: TGTGCCAGCAGCTTAGGCCTTCAGCCCCAGCATTTT.

The chain recombines TRBV18 with TRBJ1-6; no reliable D call. V lost 6 bases to trimming and J lost 7 bases, with 10 bases between them. Germline lookup yields CDR1 KGHSH and CDR2 LQKENI. The CDR3 covers 13 residues. This CDR3 is CASSTLENSPLHF. CDR3 coding DNA: TGTGCCAGCTCGACCCTAGAGAATTCACCCCTCCACTTT.

This clonotype was detected only a few times. The V call is TRBV9, the J call TRBJ2-7; 10 nucleotides agree with TRBD1. From germline, CDR1 is SGDLS and CDR2 YYNGEE. V lost 3 bases and J lost 4; bases outside the gene matches: 10. The CDR3 is made up of 16 amino acids. The CDR3 coding sequence is TGTGCCAGCAGCGCCGAGGTCGGGACAGGGGAATACGAGCAGTACTTC. Translation gives CASSAEVGTGEYEQYF.

This clonotype occurred a few times. The chain carries TRBV9 and TRBJ2-3; TRBD1 aligns across 11 bases. The ends lost 0 bases at V and 4 bases at J; junction bases unmatched: 7. This CDR3 is built from 17 residues. Per the germline V gene, CDR1 is SGDLS and CDR2 is YYNGEE. The CDR3 bases are TGTGCCAGCAGCGTAGCTACGGGACAGGGGGATCCAGATACGCAGTATTTT. This encodes CASSVATGQGDPDTQYF.

For the CDR3, the DNA is TGTGCCAGCAGTTACGGAAGCGGGGGAGTTTGGGACACAGATACGCAGTATTTT. Translating it yields CASSYGSGGVWDTDTQYF. The chain carries TRBV6-2 or TRBV6-3 and TRBJ2-3; 8 nucleotides align to TRBD2. The CDR3 covers 18 residues. V shed 2 bases, J shed 2 bases, and the junction held 12 bases outside the gene matches. In germline, CDR1 is MNHEY, CDR2 SVGEGT.

In its sample, this clonotype was seen a few times. The rearrangement uses TRBV6-5 and TRBJ1-6; D not resolved. The CDR3 consists of 12 residues. Trimming removed 2 bases from V and 14 bases from J, with 10 bases in between. Looked up from germline, CDR1 is MNHEY and CDR2 is SVGAGI. The CDR3 is CASSYDGLTLHF. The DNA for the CDR3 is TGTGCCAGCAGTTACGATGGCCTCACCCTCCACTTT.

The rearrangement links TRBV11-2 to TRBJ2-3; weak D call: TRBD1 (6 bases). The CDR3 totals 12 residues. V was cut by 5 bases and J by 8 bases, with 11 bases left in between. Germline CDR1 and CDR2: SGHAT and FQNNGV. The CDR3 is CASSAGVTTQYF. The CDR3 DNA follows: TGTGCCAGCAGCGCAGGGGTTACTACGCAGTATTTT.

This clonotype was detected a few times. The V gene is TRBV4-1, the J gene TRBJ2-3; 10 nucleotides align to TRBD2. This CDR3 has 15 residues. The V gene end was trimmed by 3 bases and the J gene end by 1 base; junction bases not matched to a gene: 1. The V gene's germline CDR1 is MGHRA and CDR2 YSYEKL. The CDR3 sequence is CASSHTSGGTDTQYF. CDR3 sequence (DNA): TGCGCCAGCAGCCACACTAGCGGGGGCACAGATACGCAGTATTTT.

This chain connects TRBV20-1 to TRBJ1-1; D is unclear. The CDR3 sequence is 11 residues long. With 1 base removed from V and 8 bases from J, the gap between germline ends came to 8 bases. Germline values: CDR1 DFQATT, CDR2 SNEGSKA (reference sequence). DNA of the CDR3: TGCAGTGCTAGAGTGCCAGGAGAAGCTTTCTTT. The encoded protein is CSARVPGEAFF.